The clone carrying this T cell receptor (beta chain) was recorded at least ten times. The V and J ends lost 1 base and 10 bases respectively, with 7 bases between them. The V gene's germline CDR1 is SEHNR and CDR2 FQNEAQ (reference sequence). CDR3 length: 11 amino acids. This entry belongs to a study of T-cell reconstitution after alpha-beta-depleted transplantation in children. Unique molecular identifiers were incorporated into the prepared TCRbeta library. TCRdb used MiXCR to reprocess the PCR reads, holding one entry per CDR3 protein. The table has approximately 240,000 distinct CDR3 sequences, approximately 9.7% seen once; the top ten hold about 5%.

This sample comprised PBMCs from the stem cell graft donor, obtained from the stem cell graft. The chain links TRBV7-9 to TRBJ1-1; D perhaps matches TRBD1 (5 bases). The sequence came from a human donor who donated a stem cell graft to a child with SCID. CDR3: CASSLGGGAFF. In DNA form, the CDR3 reads TGTGCCAGCAGCTTAGGCGGGGGAGCTTTCTTT.